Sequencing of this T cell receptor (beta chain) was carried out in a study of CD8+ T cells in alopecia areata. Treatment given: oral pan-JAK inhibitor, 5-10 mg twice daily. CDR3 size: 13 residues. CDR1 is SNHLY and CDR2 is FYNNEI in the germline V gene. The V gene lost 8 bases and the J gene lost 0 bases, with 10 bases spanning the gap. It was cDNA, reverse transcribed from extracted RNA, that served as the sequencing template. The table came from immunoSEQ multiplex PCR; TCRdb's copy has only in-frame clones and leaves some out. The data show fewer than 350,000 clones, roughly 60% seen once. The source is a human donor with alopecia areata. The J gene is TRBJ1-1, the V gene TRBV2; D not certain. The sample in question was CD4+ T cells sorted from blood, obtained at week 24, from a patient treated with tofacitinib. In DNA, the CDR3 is TGTGCCAGCGTCCGCCTCATGAACACTGAAGCTTTCTTT. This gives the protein CASVRLMNTEAFF.